The 8 T cell receptor beta chains listed next were all sequenced from one sample in a study of T cells in tuberculosis (dated by TCRdb to the late 2010s). Libraries were built with the immunoSEQ multiplex PCR assay. TCRdb took this table from immuneACCESS and kept in-frame rearrangements with V and J called. Such tables lack part of the clones; where checked against another copy, unresolved V genes explain under half of the gap, and the rest is unexplained. Recorded for this sample are some 34,000 clones; less than 95% of them occurred a single time. 6% to 8% of the sample rests with the top ten. Input material: PBMCs. The receptors were gathered from a donor aged 5 to 30 with latent tuberculosis or without tuberculosis infection. Some clones in this sample may be carry-over from other donors' samples.

The chain links TRBV27 to TRBJ1-1; possible D gene TRBD1, 6 bases. The ends were cut back, 6 bases at V and 7 bases at J, with 18 bases in the middle. Germline CDR1 reads MNHEY; CDR2 reads SMNVEV (reference sequence). The CDR3 totals 14 residues. The CDR3 loop is CASSLAGARGEAFF. The CDR3, as DNA: TGTGCCAGCAGCCTAGCGGGGGCCCGCGGTGAAGCTTTCTTT.

This clone has more than one count but fewer than ten. This chain joins TRBV6-1 and TRBJ1-5; 8 bases match TRBD1. Per germline, CDR1 MNHNS and CDR2 SASEGT. Losses at the gene ends were 1 base for V and 6 bases for J; bases not matched to a gene: 11. The CDR3 covers 17 residues. CDR3 nucleotide sequence: TGTGCCAGCAGTGAAGGCCAGGGGGCTTGGGAGGGTCAGCCCCAGCATTTT. Protein product: CASSEGQGAWEGQPQHF.

The genes are TRBV13 and TRBJ1-2; no definite D call. This CDR3 is built from 13 residues. Trimming removed 3 bases at V and 8 bases at J, with 13 bases between. Per germline, CDR1 PRHDT and CDR2 FYEKMQ (reference sequence). The CDR3 sequence is CASSLYTTRGYTF. The CDR3 coding sequence is TGTGCCAGCAGCTTGTATACGACCAGGGGCTACACCTTC.

V gene TRBV4-2 combines with J gene TRBJ2-3; D gene uncertain. From germline, CDR1 is LGHNA and CDR2 YNFKEQ. This CDR3 has 19 residues. Trimming took 0 bases from V and 1 from J, leaving 20 bases between them. The CDR3 coding sequence is TGTGCCAGCAGCCAAGATTCTGAGAGTTTCCGGAGTGGCACAGATACGCAGTATTTT. Amino acids: CASSQDSESFRSGTDTQYF.

The chain is built from TRBV5-1 and TRBJ2-7; D unresolved. V lost 6 bases and J lost 0, with 13 bases in between. There are 14 residues in the CDR3. Germline loops: CDR1 SGHRS, CDR2 YFSETQ. CDR3 residues: CASTPTADSYEQYF. CDR3 in DNA: TGCGCCAGCACCCCAACCGCGGACTCCTACGAGCAGTACTTC.

The chain uses TRBV28 and TRBJ2-3; 8 bases map to TRBD2. The J segment lost 0 bases and the V segment lost 3 bases, leaving 5 bases of the junction unmatched. The CDR3 spans 16 residues. Germline lookup yields CDR1 MDHEN and CDR2 SYDVKM. The CDR3 DNA reads TGTGCCAGCAGTTTTGGGCTAGCGGGCAGCACAGATACGCAGTATTTT. Its protein is CASSFGLAGSTDTQYF.

The table lists this clone with a count of one. The chain carries TRBV2 and TRBJ2-3, with 8 bases that match TRBD2. V lost 6 bases and J lost 4; bases outside the gene matches: 6. Germline assignment: CDR1 SNHLY and CDR2 FYNNEI. This CDR3 spans 14 amino acids. As DNA, the CDR3 is TGTGCCAGCAGCCCAAGCGGGGGCTCAGATACGCAGTATTTT. It codes for CASSPSGGSDTQYF.

The V gene is TRBV2, the J gene TRBJ1-2, with 7 bases lining up with TRBD1. In germline, CDR1 is SNHLY, CDR2 FYNNEI. After removal of 2 bases from V and 2 bases from J, the junction contained 8 bases not matched to a gene. This CDR3 has 16 residues. Written as DNA, the CDR3 is TGTGCCAGCAGTGAACTCCCCCGACAGGGAAACTATGGCTACACCTTC. Amino acids: CASSELPRQGNYGYTF.